These 32 T cell receptor beta chains originate from one sample sequenced in a study of cytomegalovirus exposure and HLA in healthy donors. Produced via immunoSEQ multiplex PCR; TCRdb's table is partial and in-frame only. The sample holds about 400,000 clones; approximately 90% are singletons and the top ten take about 0.8%. Sequencing input: PBMCs. Receptors were obtained from a woman aged 18-29 years in good health and CMV-seronegative.

V is TRBV2 and J is TRBJ2-2; D gene uncertain. The V end lost 6 bases, the J end lost 4 bases, and 9 bases lay between the germline ends. Germline CDR1 SNHLY, CDR2 FYNNEI. The CDR3 is 13 residues long. CDR3 DNA: TGTGCCAGCAGCTACCTTGGCACCGGGGAGCTGTTTTTT. This sequence encodes CASSYLGTGELFF.

The chain carries TRBV28 and TRBJ2-5, with TRBD2 matching 8 bases. This CDR3 has 15 amino acids. Germline CDR1 MDHEN, CDR2 SYDVKM. V trimming: 7 bases; J trimming: 5 bases; junction bases outside the gene matches: 12. As DNA, the CDR3 is TGTGCCAGCATGGGGGGCGGGAGGACATTGGAGACCCAGTACTTC. It specifies CASMGGGRTLETQYF.

The count of this clone is one. The V gene is TRBV30, the J gene TRBJ2-1; 8 bases fit TRBD2. Germline CDR1 GTSNPN, CDR2 SVGIG (reference sequence). With 5 bases clipped from V and 0 bases from J, the junction kept 6 bases outside the gene matches. This CDR3 is built from 15 residues. CDR3 in DNA: TGTGCCTGGTACCAGCGGGAGCACTCCTACAATGAGCAGTTCTTC. Protein: CAWYQREHSYNEQFF.

CDR3 amino acids: CASSVAGGPINEQFF. The CDR3 nucleotides read TGTGCCAGCAGTGTAGCGGGAGGGCCGATAAATGAGCAGTTCTTC. The rearrangement joins TRBV6-4 to TRBJ2-1, with 11 nucleotides matching TRBD2. There are 15 residues in the CDR3. The germline V gene encodes CDR1 MRHNA and CDR2 SNTAGT. V shed 4 bases, J shed 7 bases, and the junction held 6 bases outside the gene matches.

The chain uses TRBV2 and TRBJ2-2, with 9 nucleotides matching TRBD1. The junction had 5 bases not matched to a gene; V was cut back by 11 bases and J by 1 base. This CDR3 spans 14 amino acids. Germline V lookup: CDR1 SNHLY, CDR2 FYNNEI. CDR3 region: CACRDRENTGELFF. As DNA, the CDR3 is TGTGCCTGCCGGGACAGGGAGAACACCGGGGAGCTGTTTTTT.

Regarding this clone: Other DNA sequences in the same sample also yield this CDR3. This chain links TRBV27 with TRBJ1-5; D might be TRBD1 (5 bases). The V end lost 1 base, the J end lost 2 bases, and 6 bases lay between the germline ends. The CDR3 contains 14 residues. Germline V gene data show CDR1 as MNHEY and CDR2 as SMNVEV (reference sequence). The CDR3 region has the DNA TGTGCCAGCAGTTTATTAGGGGGCAATCAGCCCCAGCATTTT. Translating it yields CASSLLGGNQPQHF.

V usage is TRBV6-4 and J usage is TRBJ2-1; D is ambiguous. V was clipped by 3 bases and J by 7 bases, with 13 bases between them. The CDR3 sequence is 14 residues long. Germline V lookup: CDR1 MRHNA, CDR2 SNTAGT. The CDR3 DNA reads as TGTGCCAGCAGTGATACGTACAGCTTGAATGAGCAGTTCTTC. This codes for CASSDTYSLNEQFF.

The chain is built from TRBV4-1 and TRBJ2-7, with D possibly matching TRBD1 (5 bases). V shed 0 bases and J shed 2 bases, with 11 bases lying between them. The CDR3 sequence is 15 residues long. Germline-derived CDR1 and CDR2 are MGHRA and YSYEKL. DNA for the CDR3: TGCGCCAGCAGCCAAGAGGGGCCTGCACCCTACGAGCAGTACTTC. Its translation: CASSQEGPAPYEQYF.

This chain links TRBV19 with TRBJ2-7, with 8 bases fitting TRBD1. J was trimmed by 0 bases and V by 2 bases; bases with no gene match: 3. Germline values: CDR1 LNHDA, CDR2 SQIVND (reference sequence). This CDR3 is built from 15 residues. CDR3: CASSIQGASSYEQYF. The CDR3 DNA reads TGTGCCAGTAGTATACAGGGGGCGAGCTCCTACGAGCAGTACTTC.

The genes are TRBV10-3 and TRBJ2-7; the D gene is possibly TRBD1 (7 bases). Trimming shortened V by 4 bases and J by 3 bases, and 10 bases separated the two germline ends. CDR1 ENHRY and CDR2 SYGVKD come from the germline V gene. The CDR3 length is 13 residues. The CDR3 DNA reads TGTGCCATCAGTGGGCGGGACAGCTACGAGCAGTACTTC. Translating it yields CAISGRDSYEQYF.

V and J are TRBV2 and TRBJ2-5, with a weak D call TRBD2 (6 bases). The germline V gene has CDR1 SNHLY and CDR2 FYNNEI. V was cut by 7 bases and J by 5 bases, with 20 bases left in between. CDR3 length equals 15 residues. The CDR3 is CASTGGAAFGETQYF. As DNA, the CDR3 is TGTGCCAGCACCGGAGGGGCCGCCTTTGGGGAGACCCAGTACTTC.

This clone was counted only a few times. The J gene is TRBJ2-1, the V gene TRBV7-2, with D perhaps matching TRBD1 (6 bases). Trimming stripped 3 bases from V and 6 bases from J, with 12 bases between. From germline, CDR1 is SGHTA and CDR2 FQGNSA. The CDR3 is 14 amino acids. This CDR3 reads CASSLVGTRNEQFF. In nucleotides, the CDR3 is TGTGCCAGCAGCTTGGTCGGGACACGCAATGAGCAGTTCTTC.

The rearrangement joins TRBV19 to TRBJ2-7; 9 nucleotides align to TRBD1. Germline CDR1 reads LNHDA; CDR2 reads SQIVND (reference sequence). The V and J ends lost 4 bases and 5 bases, in that order; junction bases with no gene match: 9. This CDR3 is built from 15 residues. CDR3: CASSNTGGPMNEQYF. In nucleotides, the CDR3 is TGTGCCAGTAGTAATACAGGGGGCCCCATGAACGAGCAGTACTTC.

This clone occurred many times. The chain has TRBV6-7 and TRBJ2-3; D unresolved. TRBV6-7 is marked as an open reading frame, function uncertain. V dropped 0 bases and J dropped 2 bases, with 3 bases sitting between them. There are 13 residues in the CDR3. CDR3 sequence: CASSYSYTDTQYF. The CDR3 nucleotides are TGTGCCAGCAGTTACTCGTACACAGATACGCAGTATTTT.

This clone occurred a few times. The chain couples TRBV5-4 to TRBJ2-1; TRBD2 matches at 9 bases. Germline CDR1 SGHNT, CDR2 YYREEE (reference sequence). This CDR3 has 17 residues. The J segment lost 1 base and the V segment lost 3 bases, leaving 8 bases of the junction unmatched. CDR3 coding DNA: TGTGCCAGCAGCTCGGCGGTGACTAGCGGATCCTACAATGAGCAGTTCTTC. Amino acid sequence: CASSSAVTSGSYNEQFF.

The V gene is TRBV5-1, the J gene TRBJ2-1, with TRBD2 matching over 14 bases. The CDR3 sequence is 16 residues long. Per the germline V gene, CDR1 is SGHRS and CDR2 is YFSETQ. Trimming at V came to 3 bases and at J to 7 bases, leaving 6 bases not matched to a gene. This chain's CDR3 is CASSSRTSGRNNEQFF. The DNA of the CDR3 is TGCGCCAGCAGCTCCCGGACTAGCGGGAGGAATAATGAGCAGTTCTTC. The whole variable domain, filled in from reference TRBV5-1 and TRBJ2-1, reads KAGVTQTPRYLIKTRGQQVTLSCSPISGHRSVSWYQQTPGQGLQFLFEYFSETQRNKGNFPGRFSGRQFSNSRSEMNVSTLELGDSALYLCASSSRTSGRNNEQFFGPGTRLTVL.

V gene TRBV5-1 combines with J gene TRBJ2-1; 9 bases match TRBD2. After removal of 2 bases from V and 8 bases from J, the junction contained 17 bases not matched to a gene. Germline V lookup: CDR1 SGHRS, CDR2 YFSETQ. This CDR3 is 18 amino acids long. The CDR3 loop is CASSLRRDPGTSSDEQFF. CDR3 DNA sequence: TGCGCCAGCAGCTTACGCAGGGACCCGGGGACTAGCAGCGATGAGCAGTTCTTC.

DNA for the CDR3: TGCGCCAGCAGCCAAGACGGGAATGAGCAGTTCTTC. Protein product: CASSQDGNEQFF. The V gene is TRBV4-1, the J gene TRBJ2-1; no definite D call. CDR1 is MGHRA, CDR2 YSYEKL, per germline. V lost 0 bases and J 7 bases, leaving 4 bases between the germline ends. The CDR3 spans 12 residues.

The chain uses TRBV15 and TRBJ2-1; no clear D. This CDR3 is built from 12 residues. The germline gives CDR1 LNHNV, CDR2 YYDKDF (reference sequence). V gave up 5 bases and J gave up 8 bases, with 10 bases separating them. The CDR3 loop reads CATSLDEDEQFF. In DNA form, the CDR3 reads TGTGCCACCAGCCTAGATGAAGATGAGCAGTTCTTC.

V is TRBV5-1 and J is TRBJ2-1; a possible D gene is TRBD2 (6 bases). Trimming removed 4 bases at V and 7 bases at J, with 18 bases between. Germline CDR1 and CDR2: SGHRS and YFSETQ. The CDR3 loop spans 15 amino acids. The CDR3 DNA reads as TGCGCCAGCAGCCTACCGGGGAGGTTGAATAATGAGCAGTTCTTC. Protein product: CASSLPGRLNNEQFF.

The CDR3 bases are TGTGCCAGCAGTTATTCGATGGGGACAGCCCAAGAGACCCAGTACTTC. The encoded protein is CASSYSMGTAQETQYF. The chain is built from TRBV6-5 and TRBJ2-5; 7 bases are a match to TRBD1. Germline values: CDR1 MNHEY, CDR2 SVGAGI. V trimming: 3 bases; J trimming: 1 base; junction bases outside the gene matches: 8. CDR3 length equals 16 residues.

This clone has a count of ten or more. The gene calls are TRBV4-2 and TRBJ2-7; tentatively, D is TRBD1 (5 bases). Germline V gene data show CDR1 as LGHNA and CDR2 as YNFKEQ. Trimming left V 6 bases short and J 0 bases short, with 18 bases between. The length of the CDR3 is 16 residues. The CDR3: CASSQGSGKGSYEQYF. Written as DNA, the CDR3 is TGTGCCAGCAGTCAGGGTTCAGGGAAGGGCTCCTACGAGCAGTACTTC.

The rearrangement links TRBV7-2 to TRBJ2-3; 10 bases align to TRBD2. This CDR3 comprises 16 residues. CDR1 SGHTA and CDR2 FQGNSA come from the germline V gene. The ends lost 5 bases at V and 2 bases at J; junction bases unmatched: 7. The CDR3 sequence: CASSDGLAVTTDTQYF. Here the CDR3 DNA reads TGTGCCAGCAGCGACGGACTAGCGGTGACCACAGATACGCAGTATTTT.

V is TRBV30 and J is TRBJ1-2; D gene ambiguous. CDR3 length: 14 residues. Germline CDR1 and CDR2: GTSNPN and SVGIG (reference sequence). V shed 0 bases and J shed 8 bases, with 16 bases lying between them. The CDR3: CAWSVRLVVGGYTF. In nucleotides, the CDR3 is TGTGCCTGGAGTGTACGGCTGGTGGTGGGCGGCTACACCTTC.

The chain recombines TRBV5-5 with TRBJ2-7; 9 bases line up with TRBD1. Germline trimming cut 2 bases from V and 6 bases from J; bases unmatched to any gene: 0. The CDR3 extends over 12 amino acids. Germline V gives CDR1 SGHKS, CDR2 YYEKEE (reference sequence). The CDR3 is CASSLQGAEQYF. CDR3 coding DNA: TGTGCCAGCAGCTTACAGGGGGCCGAGCAGTACTTC. Complete variable domain (other parts from reference TRBV5-5 and TRBJ2-7): DAGVTQSPTHLIKTRGQQVTLRCSPISGHKSVSWYQQVLGQGPQFIFQYYEKEERGRGNFPDRFSARQFPNYSSELNVNALLLGDSALYLCASSLQGAEQYFGPGTRLTVT.

The gene calls are TRBV7-9 and TRBJ2-5; D call uncertain. CDR3 length equals 12 residues. Between the trimmed V and J ends, which lost 5 bases and 5 bases, there was a span of 9 bases. Germline-derived CDR1 and CDR2 are SEHNR and FQNEAQ (reference sequence). CDR3 region: CASSPRFETQYF. DNA of the CDR3: TGTGCCAGCAGCCCCAGGTTCGAGACCCAGTACTTC.

The V gene is TRBV27, the J gene TRBJ2-7, with D possibly TRBD1 on 6 matching bases. CDR3 length equals 14 residues. Trimming took off 3 bases at V and 3 bases at J, with 12 bases between the two ends. The V gene's germline CDR1 is MNHEY and CDR2 SMNVEV (reference sequence). CDR3 sequence (DNA): TGTGCCAGCAGTTTCTTTGACAGGCTCTACGAGCAGTACTTC. Amino acid sequence: CASSFFDRLYEQYF.

This chain connects TRBV5-5 to TRBJ1-2, with TRBD1 matching over 12 bases. CDR3 size: 16 residues. The V and J ends lost 0 bases and 4 bases, in that order; junction bases with no gene match: 4. The germline gives CDR1 SGHKS, CDR2 YYEKEE (reference sequence). The CDR3 coding sequence is TGTGCCAGCAGCTTGGCTGGGACAGGGGGCAGCTATGGCTACACCTTC. The encoded protein is CASSLAGTGGSYGYTF. The complete variable domain, with remaining parts taken from reference TRBV5-5 and TRBJ1-2, reads DAGVTQSPTHLIKTRGQQVTLRCSPISGHKSVSWYQQVLGQGPQFIFQYYEKEERGRGNFPDRFSARQFPNYSSELNVNALLLGDSALYLCASSLAGTGGSYGYTFGSGTRLTVV.

V gene TRBV6-1 combines with J gene TRBJ1-5, with 7 bases lining up with TRBD1. J gave up 5 bases and V 6 bases, and 7 bases lay outside the gene matches. CDR3 length: 14 residues. CDR1 MNHNS and CDR2 SASEGT come from the germline V gene. The CDR3 bases are TGTGCCAGCAGACACGGGACAGCCCATCAGCCCCAGCATTTT. As protein: CASRHGTAHQPQHF.

The chain has TRBV15 and TRBJ2-3; 10 nucleotides match TRBD2. Trimming took 2 bases from V and 8 from J; bases not matched to a gene: 7. The CDR3 sequence is 15 residues long. CDR1 LNHNV and CDR2 YYDKDF come from the germline V gene (reference sequence). This CDR3 reads CATSRKREGPPTQYF. The DNA for the CDR3 is TGTGCCACCAGCAGAAAGCGGGAGGGCCCTCCTACGCAGTATTTT.

The gene calls are TRBV11-2 and TRBJ1-1, with 10 nucleotides matching TRBD1. CDR3 length: 15 residues. The J segment lost 3 bases and the V segment lost 5 bases, leaving 6 bases of the junction unmatched. Looked up from germline, CDR1 is SGHAT and CDR2 is FQNNGV. The CDR3 is CASSPGTGVYTEAFF. CDR3 bases: TGTGCCAGCAGCCCGGGGACAGGGGTTTACACTGAAGCTTTCTTT.

The J gene is TRBJ2-1, the V gene TRBV11-1; 7 bases line up with TRBD1. With V trimmed by 1 base and J by 12 bases, 3 bases remained unmatched. Germline V gives CDR1 SGHAT, CDR2 FQDESV (reference sequence). This CDR3 is built from 12 residues. The CDR3 DNA reads TGTGCCAGCAGCTTAGTCGGGACAGCGCAGTTCTTC. It yields the protein CASSLVGTAQFF. The full variable domain, its missing parts supplied by reference TRBV11-1 and TRBJ2-1, is EAEVAQSPRYKITEKSQAVAFWCDPISGHATLYWYRQILGQGPELLVQFQDESVVDDSQLPKDRFSAERLKGVDSTLKIQPAELGDSAMYLCASSLVGTAQFFGPGTRLTVL.